A selection of T cell receptor beta chains follows, all from one sample in a study of OX40 agonist ivuxolimab in advanced cancers. Sequenced by immunoSEQ multiplex PCR; TCRdb stores in-frame clones only, minus some. The sample consists of tens of thousands of clones, about 88% of them appearing once. Material: CD4+ or CD8+ T cells sorted from blood, obtained in a trial of the OX40 agonist ivuxolimab. Receptors were obtained from an adult with an advanced solid tumor such as melanoma, head and neck, liver or kidney cancer. Each CDR3 is given with its conserved first and last residue. The D gene is left open where the match is weak. Clone size is stated in some rows and not others, as once, few, many or a class when expanded.

D gene	J gene	clone size	V gene	CDR3 DNA	CDR3 protein
-	TRBJ2-5	-	TRBV11-3	TGTGCCAGCAGCTTAGATCGCTGGGATGAGACCCAGTACTTC	CASSLDRWDETQYF
-	TRBJ1-1	-	TRBV6-6	TGTGCCAGCAGTTACTCATCGGGGTCCCCTGAAGCTTTCTTT	CASSYSSGSPEAFF
-	TRBJ1-1	-	TRBV6-6	TGTGCCAGCAGCCCGTCGGGGCGACCCGTTACTGAAGCTTTCTTT	CASSPSGRPVTEAFF
-	TRBJ2-5	-	TRBV18	TGTGCCAGCTCACCACCGGCCTACCTCTTTTCGGAGACCCAGTACTTC	CASSPPAYLFSETQYF
TRBD1	TRBJ2-7	-	TRBV29-1	TGCAGCGCCGGACAGGGCGAGCAGTACTTC	CSAGQGEQYF
TRBD1	TRBJ1-1	-	TRBV7-8	TGTGCCAGCAGCTTACGGCAGGGGGTAATGACTGAAGCTTTCTTT	CASSLRQGVMTEAFF
TRBD1	TRBJ1-2	-	TRBV9	TGTGCCAGCAGCGTAGGAAGGACAGGGAACTATGGCTACACCTTC	CASSVGRTGNYGYTF
TRBD1	TRBJ1-4	-	TRBV7-9	TGTGCCAGCAGCCCCGACAGGGGGAATGAAAAACTGTTTTTT	CASSPDRGNEKLFF
-	TRBJ2-3	-	TRBV6-5	TGTGCCAGCAGTTTCACAGGGAAGGGGCAGTATTTT	CASSFTGKGQYF
-	TRBJ1-3	-	TRBV4-2	TGTGCCAGCACCCCCTGGGCGTTGGGATCCTCTGGAAACACCATATATTTT	CASTPWALGSSGNTIYF
-	TRBJ1-2	once	TRBV5-4	TGTGCCAGCAGCTTGGGGACAGATTACCTCTATGGCTACACCTTC	CASSLGTDYLYGYTF
TRBD2	TRBJ2-1	-	TRBV7-4	TGTGCCAGCAGCTTAAACGCCCAGCGGGAGTTTTACAATGAGCAGTTCTTC	CASSLNAQREFYNEQFF
TRBD2	TRBJ2-1	-	TRBV19	TGTGCCAGTAGTAACCCTTCTCTAGCGGGGGGGCGTGTCTACAATGAGCAGTTCTTC	CASSNPSLAGGRVYNEQFF
-	TRBJ1-3	-	TRBV7-2	TGTGCCAGCAGTTCCACAGGGATCTCTGGAAACACCATATATTTT	CASSSTGISGNTIYF
TRBD2	TRBJ2-3	-	TRBV19	TGTGCCAGTAGTATAGGGCTAGCGGGAGAAAGAGATACGCAGTATTTT	CASSIGLAGERDTQYF
-	TRBJ1-2	-	TRBV15	TGTGCCACCAGCAGAGAGGTGGGCGGAGGACGCTACACCTTC	CATSREVGGGRYTF
-	TRBJ2-2	-	TRBV6-1	TGTGCCAGCAGTGTTCAGTCTAACACCGGGGAGCTGTTTTTT	CASSVQSNTGELFF
TRBD2	TRBJ2-1	-	TRBV10-1	TGCGCCAGCAGTGAGTCCCGCGGGGGGCCCGGTGAGCAGTTCTTC	CASSESRGGPGEQFF
-	TRBJ2-2	-	TRBV14	TGTGCCAGCAGATCGGAGGGTGCGATCACCGGGGAGCTGTTTTTT	CASRSEGAITGELFF
-	TRBJ2-3	-	TRBV5-1	TGCGCCAGCAGCTTGTACACAGCTACCAGCGGCCAGACCACAGATACGCAGTATTTT	CASSLYTATSGQTTDTQYF
-	TRBJ1-4	-	TRBV10-3	TGTGCCATCAGTGACAGGGGTGAAAAACTGTTTTTT	CAISDRGEKLFF
-	TRBJ2-7	-	TRBV6-6	TGTGCCACCACCGGACAAGTCTACGAGCAGTACTTC	CATTGQVYEQYF
-	TRBJ2-3	-	TRBV5-1	TGCGCCAGCAGCTTGCCTTCAGCCTCCCGGGGTCCTAGCACAGATACGCAGTATTTT	CASSLPSASRGPSTDTQYF
-	TRBJ1-2	-	TRBV6-6	TGTGCCAGCAGCCCGGGTCGCTATGGCTACACCTTC	CASSPGRYGYTF
TRBD1	TRBJ2-5	few	TRBV29-1	TGCAGCGTTGGGGGAACAGGGGGCGCCGGGATAAAGACCCAGTACTTC	CSVGGTGGAGIKTQYF
-	TRBJ2-1	-	TRBV29-1	TGCAGCGTCAACCGGGATGGGTTATACAATGAGCAGTTCTTC	CSVNRDGLYNEQFF
TRBD2	TRBJ2-7	-	TRBV7-8	TGTGCCAGCAGCCCTCTAGCGGTGAGCTCCTACGAGCAGTACTTC	CASSPLAVSSYEQYF
-	TRBJ1-1	-	TRBV5-5	TGTGCCAGCAGTCCCCGGTGGGAGGACACTGAAGCTTTCTTT	CASSPRWEDTEAFF
-	TRBJ1-6	-	TRBV10-2	TGCGCCAGCACTGACACTCCGGGCCCTAATTCACCCCTCCACTTT	CASTDTPGPNSPLHF
-	TRBJ1-2	-	TRBV6-5	TGTGCCAGCAGTCTGCAGGGCCATGGCTACACCTTC	CASSLQGHGYTF
-	TRBJ2-5	-	TRBV18	TGTGCCAGCTCACCGCAAGGGGGGGCAGAGACCCAGTACTTC	CASSPQGGAETQYF
-	TRBJ2-5	-	TRBV7-9	TGTGCCAGCAGCTTAGCCGGAGAGACCCAGTACTTC	CASSLAGETQYF